What follows are 29 T cell receptor beta chains derived from one specimen sequenced in a study of blood T cell repertoires in COVID-19. Measured with immunoSEQ multiplex PCR; TCRdb has only the in-frame clones, and not every one. The data contain 110,000 to 150,000 clones, roughly 78% of them singletons. Material: peripheral blood. All receptors come from a man aged 60 to 75 with acute or convalescent COVID-19.

The genes are TRBV6-2 or TRBV6-3 and TRBJ1-1; 8 positions agree with TRBD1. In germline, CDR1 is MNHEY, CDR2 SVGEGT. The CDR3 is made up of 14 amino acids. V lost 4 bases and J lost 5; bases outside the gene matches: 6. CDR3 coding DNA: TGTGCCAGCAGTTTAGGACAGGGTGGTACTGAAGCTTTCTTT. Translating it yields CASSLGQGGTEAFF.

This clone was seen a handful of times. The chain couples TRBV11-2 to TRBJ2-2; D is perhaps TRBD1 (6 bases). This CDR3 contains 17 residues. Germline-derived CDR1 and CDR2 are SGHAT and FQNNGV. V lost 4 bases and J 2 bases, leaving 17 bases between the germline ends. The CDR3 loop reads CASSWGRMGSNTGELFF. The CDR3 nucleotides read TGTGCCAGCAGCTGGGGGCGAATGGGGAGTAACACCGGGGAGCTGTTTTTT.

The rearrangement links TRBV30 to TRBJ1-2; possibly TRBD1 for D (5 bases). Germline lookup yields CDR1 GTSNPN and CDR2 SVGIG (reference sequence). The V end lost 1 base, the J end lost 2 bases, and 14 bases lay between the germline ends. The CDR3 has 15 residues. The CDR3 coding sequence is TGTGCCTGGAGTGCCTACACAGGCCGGAACTATGGCTACACCTTC. Translation: CAWSAYTGRNYGYTF.

This chain joins TRBV4-1 and TRBJ1-1, with unresolved D. CDR1 is MGHRA, CDR2 YSYEKL, per germline. The V gene lost 0 bases and the J gene lost 12 bases, with 14 bases spanning the gap. CDR3 length equals 13 residues. The CDR3 DNA follows: TGCGCCAGCAGCCAAGATCCTGGGGAGAAATCTTTCTTT. Translation: CASSQDPGEKSFF.

There are a few counts of this clone. The J gene is TRBJ1-2, the V gene TRBV14; the match to TRBD1 covers 8 bases. Trimming cost V 1 base and J 1 base; bases outside gene matches: 14. This CDR3 spans 19 amino acids. Germline CDR1 is SGHDN and CDR2 is FVKESK. Here the CDR3 reads CASSQGQGAYTFLNYGYTF. As DNA, the CDR3 is TGTGCCAGCAGCCAAGGGCAGGGGGCTTACACTTTCCTTAACTATGGCTACACCTTC.

The chain combines TRBV27 with TRBJ2-7; 13 bases line up with TRBD2. V trimming: 0 bases; J trimming: 4 bases; junction bases outside the gene matches: 3. There are 16 residues in the CDR3. CDR1 and CDR2 (germline): MNHEY, SMNVEV (reference sequence). Here the CDR3 DNA reads TGTGCCAGCAGTTTATCTAGGACTAGCGGGAGATACGAGCAGTACTTC. Its protein is CASSLSRTSGRYEQYF.

J is TRBJ1-2 and V is TRBV5-6, with 8 positions matching TRBD1. This CDR3 contains 13 residues. From germline, CDR1 is SGHDT and CDR2 YYEEEE. Trimming took 0 bases from V and 10 from J; bases not matched to a gene: 5. The CDR3 region is CASSLVWQGAYTF. The CDR3 DNA follows: TGTGCCAGCAGCTTGGTTTGGCAGGGGGCCTACACCTTC.

This rearrangement joins TRBV2 to TRBJ2-7; 9 bases line up with TRBD2. V lost 3 bases, J lost 2 bases, and 5 bases stayed unmatched. The CDR3 spans 15 residues. Germline V gene data show CDR1 as SNHLY and CDR2 as FYNNEI. CDR3 residues: CASSEVAGVTYEQYF. In DNA form, the CDR3 reads TGTGCCAGCAGTGAGGTAGCGGGGGTCACCTACGAGCAGTACTTC.

This clone was seen a few times. This chain uses TRBV3-1 (or the pseudogene TRBV3-2) with TRBJ2-2; D is unclear. With 6 bases removed from V and 6 bases from J, the gap between germline ends came to 5 bases. Germline assignment: CDR1 LGHDT and CDR2 YNNKEL (reference sequence). The CDR3 is 11 residues long. CDR3 DNA sequence: TGTGCCAGCAGTCTGTCCGGGGAGCTGTTTTTT. This encodes CASSLSGELFF.

This chain connects TRBV19 to TRBJ2-7; 10 bases fit TRBD1. Germline trimming cut 7 bases from V and 3 bases from J; bases unmatched to any gene: 3. This CDR3 is 13 amino acids long. Germline CDR1 is LNHDA and CDR2 is SQIVND (reference sequence). The CDR3 coding sequence is TGTGCCAGTATAGGGACAGGGGACTACGAGCAGTACTTC. Protein sequence: CASIGTGDYEQYF.

The J gene is TRBJ1-5, the V gene TRBV21-1; the D call in the table, TRBD1, was not verified against the DNA. TRBV21-1 is reported as a pseudogene. This CDR3 has 14 amino acids. The CDR3, as DNA: TGTGCCAGCAGCAACCAGGATAGCAATCAGCCCCAGCATTTT. Residues: CASSNQDSNQPQHF.

The chain joins TRBV5-8 to TRBJ2-5; D remains ambiguous. V lost 7 bases, J lost 2 bases, and 9 bases lay in between. The CDR3 consists of 12 residues. Germline V gene data show CDR1 as SGHTS and CDR2 as YDEGEE. CDR3 nucleotides: TGTGCCAGCTTCCGCGGACAAGAGACCCAGTACTTC. It encodes CASFRGQETQYF.

As DNA, the CDR3 is TGCGCCAGCAGCTTGGGCGGGCTCTCCGGCACTGAAGCTTTCTTT. Amino acids: CASSLGGLSGTEAFF. The J gene is TRBJ1-1, the V gene TRBV5-1; unclear D gene. This CDR3 has 15 residues. Germline V gene sequence: CDR1 SGHRS, CDR2 YFSETQ. Trimming left V 0 bases short and J 4 bases short, with 13 bases between.

A word on this clone: In the same sample, other DNA sequences code for this CDR3. The chain couples TRBV9 to TRBJ1-5, with D uncertain. The CDR3 runs 14 residues. V was cut by 0 bases and J by 4 bases, with 8 bases left in between. Germline V gene sequence: CDR1 SGDLS, CDR2 YYNGEE. The CDR3 region has the DNA TGTGCCAGCAGCGTAGCTGGCGGGAATCAGCCCCAGCATTTT. Amino acids: CASSVAGGNQPQHF.

Only a few counts were recorded for this clone. This chain uses TRBV6-2 or TRBV6-3 with TRBJ1-2; D is uncertain. Germline V CDR1 and CDR2: MNHEY, SVGEGT. Trimming left V 2 bases short and J 3 bases short, with 4 bases between. The CDR3 has 12 residues. The DNA for the CDR3 is TGTGCCAGCAGTTACGAGGACTATGGCTACACCTTC. Translating gives CASSYEDYGYTF.

Worth noting for this clone: The sample holds other DNA sequences that translate to the same CDR3. The chain combines TRBV6-2 or TRBV6-3 with TRBJ2-7, with TRBD2 matching 9 bases. The CDR3 is 13 residues long. V lost 6 bases, J lost 3 bases, and 3 bases stayed unmatched. In germline, CDR1 is MNHEY, CDR2 SVGEGT. The DNA for the CDR3 is TGTGCCAGCAGACCTAGCGGGAACTACGAGCAGTACTTC. It specifies CASRPSGNYEQYF.

CDR3 DNA sequence: TGTGCCAGCAGTTTGAGCTCAGGAAATAGCAATCAGCCCCAGCATTTT. This translates into CASSLSSGNSNQPQHF. The gene calls are TRBV28 and TRBJ1-5, with no clear D. Per germline, CDR1 MDHEN and CDR2 SYDVKM. CDR3 length equals 16 residues. With 3 bases removed from V and 0 bases from J, the gap between germline ends came to 12 bases. The variable domain in full, completed from reference TRBV28 and TRBJ1-5, reads DVKVTQSSRYLVKRTGEKVFLECVQDMDHENMFWYRQDPGLGLRLIYFSYDVKMKEKGDIPEGYSVSREKKERFSLILESASTNQTSMYLCASSLSSGNSNQPQHFGDGTRLSIL.

J is TRBJ1-6 and V is TRBV6-2 or TRBV6-3, with D possibly being TRBD1 (5 bases). V was trimmed by 6 bases and J by 0 bases, leaving 15 bases between them. This CDR3 spans 17 amino acids. From germline, CDR1 is MNHEY and CDR2 SVGEGT. The CDR3 DNA is TGTGCCAGCAGCCCGCCTCGACAGAGCTCCTATAATTCACCCCTCCACTTT. Protein product: CASSPPRQSSYNSPLHF.

V is TRBV5-1 and J is TRBJ1-5, with D perhaps TRBD1 (6 bases). The CDR3 loop spans 15 amino acids. Germline V gene data show CDR1 as SGHRS and CDR2 as YFSETQ. Trimming cost V 0 bases and J 3 bases, with 10 bases left between them. The CDR3 DNA follows: TGCGCCAGCAGCTTGGAGGGGGACCCCAATCAGCCCCAGCATTTT. Encoded protein: CASSLEGDPNQPQHF.

The rearrangement joins TRBV7-8 to TRBJ2-7; TRBD2 might be the D (6 bases). Trimming shortened V by 2 bases and J by 5 bases, and 19 bases separated the two germline ends. The germline V gene encodes CDR1 SGHVS and CDR2 FQNEAQ. This CDR3 contains 16 residues. The CDR3, as DNA: TGTGCCAGCAGCTTAATCGGGAGTCTGACACCCCACGAGCAGTACTTC. Its translation is CASSLIGSLTPHEQYF.

The CDR3, as DNA: TGTGCCAGCAGTGAAGCGCCGACAGGGGGCAATCAGCCCCAGCATTTT. This codes for CASSEAPTGGNQPQHF. This sequence joins TRBV2 and TRBJ1-5; 8 bases fit TRBD1. The trim removed 0 bases at V and 2 bases at J, leaving 3 bases unmatched. Germline V gives CDR1 SNHLY, CDR2 FYNNEI. The CDR3 is 16 amino acids. The full variable domain, with the rest looked up from reference TRBV2 and TRBJ1-5, is EPEVTQTPSHQVTQMGQEVILRCVPISNHLYFYWYRQILGQKVEFLVSFYNNEISEKSEIFDDQFSVERPDGSNFTLKIRSTKLEDSAMYFCASSEAPTGGNQPQHFGDGTRLSIL.

The chain has TRBV7-9 and TRBJ1-1; no clear D gene. The CDR3 contains 15 residues. V lost 5 bases and J lost 1, with 14 bases in between. The germline V gene has CDR1 SEHNR and CDR2 FQNEAQ (reference sequence). CDR3 amino acids: CASSPGHGRNTEAFF. In nucleotides, the CDR3 is TGTGCCAGCAGCCCCGGGCATGGGAGGAACACTGAAGCTTTCTTT.

The CDR3 DNA reads TGTGCCAGCTCACCAGATACAGTTCAGCCCCAGCATTTT. Protein product: CASSPDTVQPQHF. The J gene is TRBJ1-5, the V gene TRBV18; D ambiguous. Trimming removed 2 bases from V and 6 bases from J, with 8 bases in between. The length of the CDR3 is 13 residues. Germline CDR1 reads KGHSH; CDR2 reads LQKENI.

The chain couples TRBV2 to TRBJ2-7; D unclear. The CDR3 covers 12 residues. Germline CDR1 reads SNHLY; CDR2 reads FYNNEI. Trimming took off 6 bases at V and 2 bases at J, with 8 bases between the two ends. CDR3 DNA: TGTGCCAGCAGGGCGGCACCCTACGAGCAGTACTTC. As protein: CASRAAPYEQYF.

The chain recombines TRBV20-1 with TRBJ2-4, with D maybe TRBD2 (6 bases). Germline assignment: CDR1 DFQATT and CDR2 SNEGSKA (reference sequence). V lost 5 bases to trimming and J lost 16 bases, with 12 bases between them. The CDR3 is 9 residues long. The DNA of the CDR3 is TGCAGTGCTGGAGGGCCCCCATACTTC. This codes for CSAGGPPYF.

The chain carries TRBV24-1 and TRBJ1-2; 9 bases map to TRBD1. The CDR3 spans 16 residues. The V gene's germline CDR1 is KGHDR and CDR2 SFDVKD. V lost 4 bases and J lost 8; bases outside the gene matches: 13. The CDR3 DNA sequence: TGTGCCACCAGTGAGTCCTCCTGGACAGGGGATAAGGGCTACACCTTC. This sequence encodes CATSESSWTGDKGYTF.

The V call is TRBV11-2, the J call TRBJ1-6; 7 bases line up with TRBD1. The germline CDR1 and CDR2 sequences are SGHAT and FQNNGV. The CDR3 runs 16 residues. Trimming cost V 0 bases and J 10 bases; bases outside gene matches: 9. The chain's CDR3 is CASSLDGTRGWSPLHF. CDR3 DNA sequence: TGTGCCAGCAGCTTAGATGGTACCAGGGGGTGGTCACCCCTCCACTTT.

This clone turned up a few times. The J gene is TRBJ2-2, the V gene TRBV18, with a possible D match to TRBD1 (5 bases). The CDR3 is 17 amino acids. Trimming removed 1 base at V and 1 base at J, with 13 bases between. Germline V gene sequence: CDR1 KGHSH, CDR2 LQKENI. CDR3 sequence reads: CASSPLPQAKNTGELFF. In DNA form, the CDR3 reads TGTGCCAGCTCACCACTCCCACAGGCGAAGAACACCGGGGAGCTGTTTTTT.

The V call is TRBV27, the J call TRBJ2-2, with 11 bases lining up with TRBD2. This CDR3 spans 15 amino acids. The ends lost 6 bases at V and 6 bases at J; junction bases unmatched: 6. Germline loops: CDR1 MNHEY, CDR2 SMNVEV (reference sequence). CDR3 bases: TGTGCCAGCAGGGGTATAGCGGGAGGGTCCGGGGAGCTGTTTTTT. Protein sequence: CASRGIAGGSGELFF.